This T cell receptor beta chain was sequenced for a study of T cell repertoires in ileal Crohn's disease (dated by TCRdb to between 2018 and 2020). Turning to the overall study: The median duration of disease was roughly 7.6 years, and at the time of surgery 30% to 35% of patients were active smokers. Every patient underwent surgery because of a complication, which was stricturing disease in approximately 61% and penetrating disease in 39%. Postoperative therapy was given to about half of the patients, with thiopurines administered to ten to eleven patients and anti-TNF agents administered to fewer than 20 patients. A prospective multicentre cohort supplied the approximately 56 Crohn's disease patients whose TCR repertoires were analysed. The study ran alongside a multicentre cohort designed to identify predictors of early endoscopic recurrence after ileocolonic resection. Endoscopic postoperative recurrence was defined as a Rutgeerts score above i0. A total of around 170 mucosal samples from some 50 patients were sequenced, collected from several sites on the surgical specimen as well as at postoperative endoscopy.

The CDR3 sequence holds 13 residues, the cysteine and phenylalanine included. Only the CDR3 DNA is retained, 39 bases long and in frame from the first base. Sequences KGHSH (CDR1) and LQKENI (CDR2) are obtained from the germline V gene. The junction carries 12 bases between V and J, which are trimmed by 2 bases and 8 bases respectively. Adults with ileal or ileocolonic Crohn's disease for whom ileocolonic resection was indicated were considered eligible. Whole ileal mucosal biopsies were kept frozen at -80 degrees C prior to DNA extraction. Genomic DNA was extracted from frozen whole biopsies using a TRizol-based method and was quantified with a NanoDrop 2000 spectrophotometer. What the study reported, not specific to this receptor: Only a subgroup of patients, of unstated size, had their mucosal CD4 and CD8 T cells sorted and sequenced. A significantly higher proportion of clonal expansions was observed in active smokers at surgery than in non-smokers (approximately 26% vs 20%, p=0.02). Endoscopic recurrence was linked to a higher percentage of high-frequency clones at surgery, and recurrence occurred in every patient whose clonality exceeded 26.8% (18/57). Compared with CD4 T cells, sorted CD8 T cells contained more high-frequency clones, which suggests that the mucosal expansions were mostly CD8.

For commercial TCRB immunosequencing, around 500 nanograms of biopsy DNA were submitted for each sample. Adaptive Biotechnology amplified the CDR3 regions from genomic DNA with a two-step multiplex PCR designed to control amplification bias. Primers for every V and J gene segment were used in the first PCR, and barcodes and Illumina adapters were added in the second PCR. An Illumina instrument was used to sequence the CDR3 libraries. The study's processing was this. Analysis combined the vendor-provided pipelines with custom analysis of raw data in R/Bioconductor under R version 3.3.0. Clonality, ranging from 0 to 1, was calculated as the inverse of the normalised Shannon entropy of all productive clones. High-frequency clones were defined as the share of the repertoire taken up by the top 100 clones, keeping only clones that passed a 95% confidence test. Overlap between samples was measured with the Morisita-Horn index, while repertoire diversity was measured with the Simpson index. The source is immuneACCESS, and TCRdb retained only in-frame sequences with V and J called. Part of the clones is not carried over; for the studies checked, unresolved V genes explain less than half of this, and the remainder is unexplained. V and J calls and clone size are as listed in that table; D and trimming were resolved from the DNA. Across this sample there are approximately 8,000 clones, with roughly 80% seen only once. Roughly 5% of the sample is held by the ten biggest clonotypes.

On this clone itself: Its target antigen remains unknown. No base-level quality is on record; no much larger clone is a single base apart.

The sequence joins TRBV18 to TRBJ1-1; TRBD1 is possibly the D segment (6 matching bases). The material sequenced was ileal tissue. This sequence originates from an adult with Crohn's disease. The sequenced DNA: TGTGCCAGCTCACCAGGCAGGGGAACGGAAGCTTTCTTT. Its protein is CASSPGRGTEAFF.